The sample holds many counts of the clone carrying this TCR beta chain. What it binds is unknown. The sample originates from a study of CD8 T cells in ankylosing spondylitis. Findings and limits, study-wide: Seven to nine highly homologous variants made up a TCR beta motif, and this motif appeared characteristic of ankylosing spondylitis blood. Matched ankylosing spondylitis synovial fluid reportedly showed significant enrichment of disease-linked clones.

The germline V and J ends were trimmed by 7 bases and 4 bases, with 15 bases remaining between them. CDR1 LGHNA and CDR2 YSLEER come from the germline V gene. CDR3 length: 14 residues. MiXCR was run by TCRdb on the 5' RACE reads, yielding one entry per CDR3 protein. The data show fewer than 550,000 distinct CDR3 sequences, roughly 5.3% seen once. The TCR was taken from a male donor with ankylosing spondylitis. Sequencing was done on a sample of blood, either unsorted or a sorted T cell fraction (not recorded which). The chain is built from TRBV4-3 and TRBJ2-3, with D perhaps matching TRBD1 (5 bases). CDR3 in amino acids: CASIKQGCADTQYF. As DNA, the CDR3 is TGCGCCAGCATAAAGCAGGGTTGCGCAGATACGCAGTATTTT.